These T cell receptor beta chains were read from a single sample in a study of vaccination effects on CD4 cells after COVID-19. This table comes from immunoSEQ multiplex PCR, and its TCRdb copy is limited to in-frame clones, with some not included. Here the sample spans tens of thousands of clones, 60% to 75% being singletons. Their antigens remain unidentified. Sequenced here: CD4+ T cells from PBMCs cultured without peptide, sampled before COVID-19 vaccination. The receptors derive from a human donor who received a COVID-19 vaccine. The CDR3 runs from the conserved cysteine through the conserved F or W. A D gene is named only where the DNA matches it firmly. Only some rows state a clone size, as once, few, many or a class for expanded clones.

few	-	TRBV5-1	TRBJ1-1	TGCGCCAGCAGCCCCGAGCGGCGGATGAACACTGAAGCTTTCTTT	CASSPERRMNTEAFF
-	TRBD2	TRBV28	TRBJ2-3	TGTGCCAGCACCCTGCGGCTAGCGGGAGTCAAGGCAGCAGATACGCAGTATTTT	CASTLRLAGVKAADTQYF
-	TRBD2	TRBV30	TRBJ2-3	TGTGCCTGGAGTGGAGCGGGGACTAGCACAGATACGCAGTATTTT	CAWSGAGTSTDTQYF
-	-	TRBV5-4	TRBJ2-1	TGTGCCAGCAGCTTTGGGGCGAGCTCCTACAATGAGCAGTTCTTC	CASSFGASSYNEQFF
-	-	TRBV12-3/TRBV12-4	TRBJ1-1	TGTGCCAGCAGACCAGACGGGACTGAAGCTTTCTTT	CASRPDGTEAFF
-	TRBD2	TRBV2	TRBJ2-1	TGTGCCAGCAAGGCCGGCCTAGCGGGAGCTTTTGAGCAGTTCTTC	CASKAGLAGAFEQFF
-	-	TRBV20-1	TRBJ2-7	TGCAGTGCTAGTGCCCGAACCTACGAGCAGTACTTC	CSASARTYEQYF
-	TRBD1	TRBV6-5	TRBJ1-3	TGTGCCAGCAGTTACTCGTCCAGGGGGCTAAACACCATATATTTT	CASSYSSRGLNTIYF
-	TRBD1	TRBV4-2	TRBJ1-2	TGTGCCAGCAGTACCTCGAGCGAGGGGGCCTACTATGGCTACACCTTC	CASSTSSEGAYYGYTF
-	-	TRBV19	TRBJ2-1	TGTGCCAGTAGTCTGGGAGGTAGAGGGTACAATGAGCAGTTCTTC	CASSLGGRGYNEQFF
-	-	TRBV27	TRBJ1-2	TGTGCCAGCAGTTTAAACAGGGCCTATGGCTACACCTTC	CASSLNRAYGYTF
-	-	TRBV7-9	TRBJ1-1	TGTGCCAGCAGCTCCTATGACACTGAAGCTTTCTTT	CASSSYDTEAFF
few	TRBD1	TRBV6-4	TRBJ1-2	TGTGCCAGCAGTCCAGGGGGCGGTTATGGCTACACCTTC	CASSPGGGYGYTF
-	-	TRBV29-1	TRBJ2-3	TGCAGCGTTGATCGAAGGTTGTCCCTCAGCACAGATACGCAGTATTTT	CSVDRRLSLSTDTQYF
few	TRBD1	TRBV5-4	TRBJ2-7	TGTGCCAGCAGCTTGGACAGGGGGGCCTACGAGCAGTACTTC	CASSLDRGAYEQYF
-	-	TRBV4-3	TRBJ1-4	TGCGCCAGCAGCCAAGTTGGAGGCAGGGTCGGTGAAAAACTGTTTTTT	CASSQVGGRVGEKLFF
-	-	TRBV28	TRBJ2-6	TGTGCCAGCCTCTCAGCGAGCTCTGGGGCCAACGTCCTGACTTTC	CASLSASSGANVLTF
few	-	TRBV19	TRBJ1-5	TGTGCCAGTAGTACGACCTGGGGGCCCGGAAATCAGCCCCAGCATTTT	CASSTTWGPGNQPQHF
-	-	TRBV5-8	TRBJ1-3	TGTGCCAGCGAACCGGTCTGGGGCAACGGAAACACCATATATTTT	CASEPVWGNGNTIYF
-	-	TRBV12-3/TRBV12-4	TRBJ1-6	TGTGCCAGCAGTTTAGATCGGAATTCACCCCTCCACTTT	CASSLDRNSPLHF
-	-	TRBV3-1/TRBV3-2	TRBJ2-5	TGTGCCAGCAGTCTTACGGAGACCCAGTACTTC	CASSLTETQYF
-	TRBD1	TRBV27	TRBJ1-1	TGTGCCAGCAGTAGGACAGGCTCGAACACTGAAGCTTTCTTT	CASSRTGSNTEAFF
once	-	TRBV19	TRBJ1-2	TGTGCCAGTAGTGAGAGAGACACGCGCTACACCTTC	CASSERDTRYTF
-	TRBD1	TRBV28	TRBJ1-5	TGTGCCAGCACCACAGGGGCACCCCAGCATTTT	CASTTGAPQHF
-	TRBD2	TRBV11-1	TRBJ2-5	TGTGCCAGCAGCCTGCGGGGGGTCGAGACCCAGTACTTC	CASSLRGVETQYF
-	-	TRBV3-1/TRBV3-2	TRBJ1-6	TGTGCCAGCAGCCAAGAGTTTGGGACGGATAATTCACCCCTCCACTTT	CASSQEFGTDNSPLHF
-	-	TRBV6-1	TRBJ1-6	TGTGCCAGCAGTGAGGACAGTAATTCACCCCTCCACTTT	CASSEDSNSPLHF
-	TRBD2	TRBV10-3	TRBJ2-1	TGTGCCATCAGTGGGTTAGCGGGCCGCTCCTACAATGAGCAGTTCTTC	CAISGLAGRSYNEQFF
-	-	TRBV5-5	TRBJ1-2	TGTGCCAGCAGCTCCACAATCGGGGGGGGCTATGGCTACACCTTC	CASSSTIGGGYGYTF
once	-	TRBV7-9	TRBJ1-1	TGTGCCAGCAGCTTGGAGGGGGCTGAAGCTTTCTTT	CASSLEGAEAFF
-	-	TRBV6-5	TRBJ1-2	TGTGCCAGCAGTTACGACAGGCGCTATGGCTACACCTTC	CASSYDRRYGYTF
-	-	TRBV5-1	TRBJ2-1	TGCGCCAGCAGCTCGGGACACCCGCAAGAGTCCTACAATGAGCAGTTCTTC	CASSSGHPQESYNEQFF
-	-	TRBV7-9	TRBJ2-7	TGTGCCAGCAGCTTGATCCAGGACTCCTACGAGCAGTACTTC	CASSLIQDSYEQYF
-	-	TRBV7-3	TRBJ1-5	TGTGCCAGCAGCCGCCCGGGGGCGGACAATCAGCCCCAGCATTTT	CASSRPGADNQPQHF
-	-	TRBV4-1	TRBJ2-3	TGCGCCAGCAGCCCTTCCAGGGTTGTCGCGGCAGATACGCAGTATTTT	CASSPSRVVAADTQYF
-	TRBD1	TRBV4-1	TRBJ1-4	TGCGCCAGCAGCCTTACAGGGGGCGAAAAACTGTTTTTT	CASSLTGGEKLFF
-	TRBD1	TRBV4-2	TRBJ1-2	TGTGCCAGCAGCCAAGGCGGGGACAGGGCCTATGGCTACACCTTC	CASSQGGDRAYGYTF
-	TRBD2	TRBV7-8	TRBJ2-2	TGTGCCAGCAGACCAGGACTAGCGGGGAACCGGGGCGGGGAGCTGTTTTTT	CASRPGLAGNRGGELFF
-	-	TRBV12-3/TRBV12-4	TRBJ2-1	TGTGCCAGCAGTTCCATGGACGGTGAGCAGTTCTTC	CASSSMDGEQFF
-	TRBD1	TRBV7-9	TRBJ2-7	TGTGCCAGCAGCTTAGGGACAGGCCCCTACGAGCAGTACTTC	CASSLGTGPYEQYF
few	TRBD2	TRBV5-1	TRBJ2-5	TGCGCCAGCACGCTCGGCGGGGGGATACAAGAGACCCAGTACTTC	CASTLGGGIQETQYF
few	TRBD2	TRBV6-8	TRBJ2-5	TGTGCCAGCAGTTACAGTCGGACTAGGGGTAAAGAGACCCAGTACTTC	CASSYSRTRGKETQYF
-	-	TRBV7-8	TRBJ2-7	TGTGCCAGCAGCTTAGCGCAGGCTCCCTACGAGCAGTACTTC	CASSLAQAPYEQYF
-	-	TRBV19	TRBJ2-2	TGTGCCAGTAGTCCTACAGTGGGCACCGGGGAGCTGTTTTTT	CASSPTVGTGELFF
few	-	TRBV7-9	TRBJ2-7	TGTGCCAGCAGCCGGACAGTCTACGAGCAGTACTTC	CASSRTVYEQYF
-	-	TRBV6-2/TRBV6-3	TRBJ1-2	TGTGCCAGCAGTTACTCCTACAGGCTAAGGGATTATGGCTACACCTTC	CASSYSYRLRDYGYTF
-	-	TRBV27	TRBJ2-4	TGTGCCAGCAGTTTAGGGGGGATGAGGGACATTCAGTACTTC	CASSLGGMRDIQYF
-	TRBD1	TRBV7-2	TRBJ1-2	TGTGCCAGCAGCTTGAACTCAGGGGGGCACGGGAACTATGGCTACACCTTC	CASSLNSGGHGNYGYTF
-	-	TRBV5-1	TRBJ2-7	TGCGCCAGCAGCTTGGAGGGAAGGACGCCGTCGGGATACGAGCAGTACTTC	CASSLEGRTPSGYEQYF
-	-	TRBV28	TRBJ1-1	TGTGCCAGCCTCAGGGCTAACACTGAAGCTTTCTTT	CASLRANTEAFF
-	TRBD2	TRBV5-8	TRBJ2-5	TGTGCCAGCAGGACTAGCGGGAGGACGTTAGAGACCCAGTACTTC	CASRTSGRTLETQYF
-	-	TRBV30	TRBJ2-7	TGTGCCTGGAGCGTAACAGGGACCTCGTCCTACGAGCAGTACTTC	CAWSVTGTSSYEQYF
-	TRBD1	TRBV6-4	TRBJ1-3	TGTGCCAGCAGTGAGACAGGGGCTGGAAACACCATATATTTT	CASSETGAGNTIYF
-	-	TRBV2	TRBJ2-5	TGTGCCAGCAGTGAAGCCACCAGCGACGGAGAGACCCAGTACTTC	CASSEATSDGETQYF
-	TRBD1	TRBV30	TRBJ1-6	TGTGCCTGGGACAGGGGCAATTCACCCCTCCACTTT	CAWDRGNSPLHF